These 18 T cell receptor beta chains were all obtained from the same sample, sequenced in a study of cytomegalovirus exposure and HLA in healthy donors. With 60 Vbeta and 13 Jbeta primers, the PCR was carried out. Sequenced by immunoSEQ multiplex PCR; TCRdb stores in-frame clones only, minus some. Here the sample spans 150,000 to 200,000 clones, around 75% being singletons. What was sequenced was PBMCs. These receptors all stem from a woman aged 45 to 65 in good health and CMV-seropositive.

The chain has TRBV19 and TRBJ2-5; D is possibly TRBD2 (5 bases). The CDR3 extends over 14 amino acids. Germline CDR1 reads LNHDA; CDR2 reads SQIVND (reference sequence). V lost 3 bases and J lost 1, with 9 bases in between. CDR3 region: CASSIAGGQETQYF. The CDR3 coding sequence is TGTGCCAGTAGTATCGCAGGAGGCCAAGAGACCCAGTACTTC.

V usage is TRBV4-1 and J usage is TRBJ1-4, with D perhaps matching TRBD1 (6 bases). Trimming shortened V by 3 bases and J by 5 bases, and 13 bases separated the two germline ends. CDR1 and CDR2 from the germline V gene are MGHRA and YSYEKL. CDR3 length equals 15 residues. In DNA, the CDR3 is TGCGCCAGCAGCCACCCGGGACACTTGAATGAAAAACTGTTTTTT. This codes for CASSHPGHLNEKLFF.

CDR3 nucleotide sequence: TGTGCCAGCAGCCGTCTGGCAGGGTCGGACGGGAATGAGCAGTTCTTC. Its protein is CASSRLAGSDGNEQFF. The chain couples TRBV7-3 to TRBJ2-1; TRBD1 might be the D (5 bases). CDR1 SGHTA and CDR2 FQGTGA come from the germline V gene. V dropped 5 bases and J dropped 7 bases, with 21 bases sitting between them. The CDR3 covers 16 residues.

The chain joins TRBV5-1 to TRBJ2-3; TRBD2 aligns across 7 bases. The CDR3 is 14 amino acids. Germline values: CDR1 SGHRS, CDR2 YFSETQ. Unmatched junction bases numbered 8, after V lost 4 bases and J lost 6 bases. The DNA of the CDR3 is TGCGCCAGCAGCCTGGGACTATACCCCGATACGCAGTATTTT. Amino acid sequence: CASSLGLYPDTQYF.

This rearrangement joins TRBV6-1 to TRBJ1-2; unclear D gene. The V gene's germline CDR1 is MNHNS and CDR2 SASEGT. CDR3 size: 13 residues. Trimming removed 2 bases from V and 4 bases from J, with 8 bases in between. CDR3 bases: TGTGCCAGCAGTGAACTGGGCCGCTATGGCTACACCTTC. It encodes CASSELGRYGYTF.

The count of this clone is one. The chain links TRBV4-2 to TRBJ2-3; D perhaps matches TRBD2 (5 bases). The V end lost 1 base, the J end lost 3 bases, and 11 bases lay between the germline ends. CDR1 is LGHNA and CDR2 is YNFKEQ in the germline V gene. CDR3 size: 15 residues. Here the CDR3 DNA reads TGTGCCAGCAGCCAAGTTGGGCTAGCAACAGATACGCAGTATTTT. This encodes CASSQVGLATDTQYF.

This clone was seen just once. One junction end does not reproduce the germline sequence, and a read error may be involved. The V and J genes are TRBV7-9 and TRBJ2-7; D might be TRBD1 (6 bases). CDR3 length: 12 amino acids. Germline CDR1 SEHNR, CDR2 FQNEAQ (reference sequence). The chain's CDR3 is CSSSQDSYEQYF. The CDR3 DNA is TGTTCCAGCAGCCAGGACAGCTACGAGCAGTACTTC.

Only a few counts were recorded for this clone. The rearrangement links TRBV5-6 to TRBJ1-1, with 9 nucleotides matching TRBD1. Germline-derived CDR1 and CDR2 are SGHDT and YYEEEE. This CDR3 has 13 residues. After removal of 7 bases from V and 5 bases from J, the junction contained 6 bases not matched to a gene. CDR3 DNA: TGTGCCAGCGATCGACAGGGGGGAACTGAAGCTTTCTTT. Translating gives CASDRQGGTEAFF.

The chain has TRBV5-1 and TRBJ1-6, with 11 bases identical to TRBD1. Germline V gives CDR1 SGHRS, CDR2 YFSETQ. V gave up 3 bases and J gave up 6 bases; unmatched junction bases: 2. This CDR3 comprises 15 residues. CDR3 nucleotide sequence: TGCGCCAGCAGCTCCGGGACAGGGGGTAATTCACCCCTCCACTTT. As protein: CASSSGTGGNSPLHF.

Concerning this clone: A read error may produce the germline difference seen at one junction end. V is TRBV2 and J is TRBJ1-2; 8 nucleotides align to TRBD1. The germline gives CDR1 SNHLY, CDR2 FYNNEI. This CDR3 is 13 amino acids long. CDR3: CASSEGQGATYPF. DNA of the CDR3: TGTGCCAGCAGTGAAGGGCAGGGGGCGACTTACCCCTTC.

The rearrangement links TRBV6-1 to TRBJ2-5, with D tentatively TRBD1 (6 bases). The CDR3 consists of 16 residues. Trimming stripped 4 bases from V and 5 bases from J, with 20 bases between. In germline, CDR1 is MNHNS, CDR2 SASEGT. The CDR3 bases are TGTGCCAGCAGTGCCGGGACACCCTTTTCGTTCGAGACCCAGTACTTC. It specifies CASSAGTPFSFETQYF.

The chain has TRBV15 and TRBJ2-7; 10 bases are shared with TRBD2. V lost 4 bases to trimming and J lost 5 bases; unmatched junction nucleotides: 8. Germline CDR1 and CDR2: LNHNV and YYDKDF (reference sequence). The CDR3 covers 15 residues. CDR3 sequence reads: CATSTIAGGRDEQYF. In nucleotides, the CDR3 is TGTGCCACCAGCACTATAGCGGGGGGCAGGGACGAGCAGTACTTC.

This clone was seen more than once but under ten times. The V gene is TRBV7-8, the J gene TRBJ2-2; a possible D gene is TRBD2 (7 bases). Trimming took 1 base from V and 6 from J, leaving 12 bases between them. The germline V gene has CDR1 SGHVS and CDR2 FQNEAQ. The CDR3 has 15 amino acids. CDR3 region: CASSLGRGGSGELFF. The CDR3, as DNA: TGTGCCAGCAGCTTAGGGAGGGGGGGATCCGGGGAGCTGTTTTTT.

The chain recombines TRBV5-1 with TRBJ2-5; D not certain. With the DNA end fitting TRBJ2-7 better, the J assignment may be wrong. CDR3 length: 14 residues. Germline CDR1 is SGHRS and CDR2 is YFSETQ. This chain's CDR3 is CASSLDSYSYEQYF. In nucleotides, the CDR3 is TGCGCCAGCAGCCTCGACTCATACTCCTACGAGCAGTACTTC.

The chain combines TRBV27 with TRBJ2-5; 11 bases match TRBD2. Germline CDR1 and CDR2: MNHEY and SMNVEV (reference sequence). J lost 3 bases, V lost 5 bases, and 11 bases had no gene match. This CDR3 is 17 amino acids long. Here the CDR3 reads CASSPNPLAGGEETQYF. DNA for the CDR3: TGTGCCAGCAGTCCGAACCCTCTAGCGGGGGGCGAAGAGACCCAGTACTTC.

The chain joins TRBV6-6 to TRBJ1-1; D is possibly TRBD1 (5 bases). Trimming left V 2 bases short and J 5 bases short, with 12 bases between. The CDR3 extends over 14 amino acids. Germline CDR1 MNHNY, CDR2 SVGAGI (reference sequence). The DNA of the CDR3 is TGTGCCAGCAGTTACCAGCCCCAGGGAACTGAAGCTTTCTTT. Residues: CASSYQPQGTEAFF.

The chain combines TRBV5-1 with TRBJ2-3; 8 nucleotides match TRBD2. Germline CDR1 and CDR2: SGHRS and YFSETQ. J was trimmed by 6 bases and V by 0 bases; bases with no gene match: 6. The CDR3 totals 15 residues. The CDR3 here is CASSLGAGVEDTQYF. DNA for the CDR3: TGCGCCAGCAGCTTGGGAGCGGGGGTTGAGGATACGCAGTATTTT. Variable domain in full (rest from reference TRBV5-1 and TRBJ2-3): KAGVTQTPRYLIKTRGQQVTLSCSPISGHRSVSWYQQTPGQGLQFLFEYFSETQRNKGNFPGRFSGRQFSNSRSEMNVSTLELGDSALYLCASSLGAGVEDTQYFGPGTRLTVL.

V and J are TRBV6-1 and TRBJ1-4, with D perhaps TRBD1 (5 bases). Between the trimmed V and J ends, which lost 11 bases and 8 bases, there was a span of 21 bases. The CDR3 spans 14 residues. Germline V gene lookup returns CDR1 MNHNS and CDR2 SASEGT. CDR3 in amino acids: CASTLGRGREKLFF. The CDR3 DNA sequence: TGTGCCTCAACTTTAGGGAGGGGAAGAGAAAAACTGTTTTTT.